The T cell receptor (beta chain) described here comes from a study of blood T cell repertoires in COVID-19. Study summary: Acute-phase and convalescent COVID-19 samples originated in the United States, Italy and Spain. T cells, B-cell-depleted T cells, or PBMCs supplied cDNA or gDNA.

Original methodology: Reference gene primer amplification gave nucleated cell count estimates. Assay used: immunoSEQ multiplex PCR; TCRdb lists only in-frame clones, some missing. D and trimming come from the DNA, and the V and J calls and clone size come from that table. This table has about 500,000 clones, 89% appearing once. This CDR3 has 14 amino acids. V was clipped by 4 bases and J by 2 bases, with 10 bases between them. Germline V lookup: CDR1 SGHTS, CDR2 YDEGEE. Sample: peripheral blood. This receptor was identified in a man aged 18 to 35 with COVID-19, enrolled during active disease. This chain connects TRBV5-8 to TRBJ1-5; D gene uncertain. This chain's CDR3 is CASSLTPGNQPQHF. The CDR3 DNA is TGTGCCAGCAGCCTTACCCCGGGCAATCAGCCCCAGCATTTT. Full variable domain (missing parts from reference TRBV5-8 and TRBJ1-5): EAGVTQSPTHLIKTRGQQATLRCSPISGHTSVYWYQQALGLGLQFLLWYDEGEERNRGNFPPRFSGRQFPNYSSELNVNALELEDSALYLCASSLTPGNQPQHFGDGTRLSIL.